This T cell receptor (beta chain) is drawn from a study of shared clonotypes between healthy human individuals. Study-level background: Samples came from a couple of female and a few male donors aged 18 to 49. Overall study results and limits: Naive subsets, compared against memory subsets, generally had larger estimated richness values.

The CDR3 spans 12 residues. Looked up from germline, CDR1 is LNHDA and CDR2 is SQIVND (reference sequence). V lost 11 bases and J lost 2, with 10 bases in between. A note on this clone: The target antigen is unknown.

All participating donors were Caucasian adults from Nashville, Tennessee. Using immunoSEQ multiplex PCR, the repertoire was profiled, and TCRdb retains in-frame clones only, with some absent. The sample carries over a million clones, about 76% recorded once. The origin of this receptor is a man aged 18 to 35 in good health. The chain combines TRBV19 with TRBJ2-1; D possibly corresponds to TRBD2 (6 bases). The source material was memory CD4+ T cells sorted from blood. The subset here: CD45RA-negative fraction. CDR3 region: CASGTAYNEQFF. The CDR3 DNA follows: TGTGCCTCCGGGACTGCCTACAATGAGCAGTTCTTC.